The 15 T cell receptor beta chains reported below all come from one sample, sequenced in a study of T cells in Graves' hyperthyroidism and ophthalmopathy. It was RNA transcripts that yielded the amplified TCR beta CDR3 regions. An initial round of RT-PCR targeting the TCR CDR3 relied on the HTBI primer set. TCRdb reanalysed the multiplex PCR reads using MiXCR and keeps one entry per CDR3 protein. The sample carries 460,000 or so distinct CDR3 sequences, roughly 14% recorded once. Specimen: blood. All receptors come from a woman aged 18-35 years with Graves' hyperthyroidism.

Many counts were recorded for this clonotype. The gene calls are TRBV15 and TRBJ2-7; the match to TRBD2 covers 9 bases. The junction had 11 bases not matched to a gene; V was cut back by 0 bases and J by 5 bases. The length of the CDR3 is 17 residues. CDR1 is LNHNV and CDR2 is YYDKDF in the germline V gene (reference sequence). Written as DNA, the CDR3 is TGTGCCACCAGCAGAGATCCGGGCGGGAGGGCTCTGGACGAGCAGTACTTC. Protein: CATSRDPGGRALDEQYF.

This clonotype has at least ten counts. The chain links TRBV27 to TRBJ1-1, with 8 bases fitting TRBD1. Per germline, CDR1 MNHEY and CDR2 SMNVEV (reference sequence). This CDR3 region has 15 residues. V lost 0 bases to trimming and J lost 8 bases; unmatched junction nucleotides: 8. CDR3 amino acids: CASSLSSGGGGEAFF. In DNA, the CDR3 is TGTGCCAGCAGTTTATCATCAGGGGGCGGTGGGGAAGCTTTCTTT.

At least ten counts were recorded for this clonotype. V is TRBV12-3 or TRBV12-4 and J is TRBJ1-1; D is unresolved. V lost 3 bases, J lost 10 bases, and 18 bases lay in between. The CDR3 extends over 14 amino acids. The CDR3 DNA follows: TGTGCCAGCAGTTTCCCCCCCGCAGGCTTGGTAGCTTTCTTT. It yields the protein CASSFPPAGLVAFF.

The CDR3 sequence: CASSPQTGYGYTF. The CDR3 DNA reads as TGTGCCAGCAGTCCGCAGACAGGCTATGGCTACACCTTC. The J gene is TRBJ1-2, the V gene TRBV2; a weak D match, TRBD1 (6 bases). The CDR3 runs 13 residues. Germline CDR1 is SNHLY and CDR2 is FYNNEI. V was clipped by 5 bases and J by 4 bases, with 11 bases between them. The whole variable domain, filled in from reference TRBV2 and TRBJ1-2, reads EPEVTQTPSHQVTQMGQEVILRCVPISNHLYFYWYRQILGQKVEFLVSFYNNEISEKSEIFDDQFSVERPDGSNFTLKIRSTKLEDSAMYFCASSPQTGYGYTFGSGTRLTVV.

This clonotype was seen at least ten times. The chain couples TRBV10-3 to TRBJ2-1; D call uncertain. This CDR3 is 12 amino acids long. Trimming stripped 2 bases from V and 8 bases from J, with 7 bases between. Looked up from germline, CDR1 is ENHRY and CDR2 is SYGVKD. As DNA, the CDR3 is TGTGCCATCAGTGAGGTGGGATATGAGCAGTTCTTC. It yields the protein CAISEVGYEQFF.

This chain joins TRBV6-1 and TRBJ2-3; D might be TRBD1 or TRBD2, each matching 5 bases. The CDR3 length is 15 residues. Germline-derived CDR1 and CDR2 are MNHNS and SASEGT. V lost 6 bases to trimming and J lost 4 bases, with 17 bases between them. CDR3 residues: CASSAKRGAPDTQYF. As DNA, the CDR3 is TGTGCCAGCAGCGCCAAGAGGGGAGCCCCAGATACGCAGTATTTT.

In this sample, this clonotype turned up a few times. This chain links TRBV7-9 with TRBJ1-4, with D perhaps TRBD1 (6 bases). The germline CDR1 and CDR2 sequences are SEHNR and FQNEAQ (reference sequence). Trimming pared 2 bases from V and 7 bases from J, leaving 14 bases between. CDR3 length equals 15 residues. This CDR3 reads CASSLTGANGEKLFF. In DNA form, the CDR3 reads TGTGCCAGCAGCTTAACGGGGGCCAATGGTGAAAAACTGTTTTTT.

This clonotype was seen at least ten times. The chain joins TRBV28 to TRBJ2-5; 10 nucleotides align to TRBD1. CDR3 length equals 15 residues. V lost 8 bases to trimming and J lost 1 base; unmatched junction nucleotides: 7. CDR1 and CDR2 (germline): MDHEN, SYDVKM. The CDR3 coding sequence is TGTGCCAGCGACCGGGGACAGGGGCCCCAAGAGACCCAGTACTTC. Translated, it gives CASDRGQGPQETQYF.

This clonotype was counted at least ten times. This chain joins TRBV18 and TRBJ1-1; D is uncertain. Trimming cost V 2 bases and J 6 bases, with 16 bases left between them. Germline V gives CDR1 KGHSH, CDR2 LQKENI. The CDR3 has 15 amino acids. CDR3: CASSPDGLRIAEAFF. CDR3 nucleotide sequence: TGTGCCAGCTCACCAGACGGGTTGAGGATAGCTGAAGCTTTCTTT.

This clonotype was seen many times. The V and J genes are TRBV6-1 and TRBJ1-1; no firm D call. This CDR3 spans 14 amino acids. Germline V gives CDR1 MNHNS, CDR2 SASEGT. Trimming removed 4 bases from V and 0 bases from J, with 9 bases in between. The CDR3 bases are TGTGCCAGCAGTGCTAACAATATGAACACTGAAGCTTTCTTT. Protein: CASSANNMNTEAFF.

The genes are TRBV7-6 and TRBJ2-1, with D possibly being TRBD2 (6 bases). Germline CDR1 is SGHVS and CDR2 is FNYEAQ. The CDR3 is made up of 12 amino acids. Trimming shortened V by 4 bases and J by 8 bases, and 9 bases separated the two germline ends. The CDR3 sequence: CASSSTRYEQFF. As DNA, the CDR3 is TGTGCCAGCAGCTCGACTAGGTATGAGCAGTTCTTC.

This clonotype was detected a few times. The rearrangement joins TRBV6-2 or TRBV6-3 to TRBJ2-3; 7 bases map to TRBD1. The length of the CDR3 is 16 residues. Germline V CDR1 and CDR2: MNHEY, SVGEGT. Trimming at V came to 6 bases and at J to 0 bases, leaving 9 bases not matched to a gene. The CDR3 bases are TGTGCCAGCAGCTCCGGGACAGCCGGTAGCACAGATACGCAGTATTTT. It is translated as CASSSGTAGSTDTQYF.

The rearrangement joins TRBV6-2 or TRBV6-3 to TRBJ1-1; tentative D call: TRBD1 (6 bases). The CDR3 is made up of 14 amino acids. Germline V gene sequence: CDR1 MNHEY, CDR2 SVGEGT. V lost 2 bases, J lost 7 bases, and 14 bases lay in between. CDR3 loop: CASSYGGSPFEAFF. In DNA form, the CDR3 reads TGTGCCAGCAGTTACGGGGGCTCCCCCTTTGAAGCTTTCTTT.

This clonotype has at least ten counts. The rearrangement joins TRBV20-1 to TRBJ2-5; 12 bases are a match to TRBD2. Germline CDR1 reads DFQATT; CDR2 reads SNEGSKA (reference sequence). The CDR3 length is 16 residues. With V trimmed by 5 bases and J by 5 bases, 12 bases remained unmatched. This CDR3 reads CSAPALRTSGKETQYF. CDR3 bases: TGCAGTGCTCCAGCACTTCGGACTAGCGGGAAGGAGACCCAGTACTTC.

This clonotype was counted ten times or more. The CDR3 DNA follows: TGTGCCAGCCAGACAGGGCCCTATAATTCACCCCTCCACTTT. Residues: CASQTGPYNSPLHF. The V call is TRBV19, the J call TRBJ1-6; 7 nucleotides agree with TRBD1. The junction had 4 bases not matched to a gene; V was cut back by 9 bases and J by 2 bases. This CDR3 has 14 residues. The germline CDR1 and CDR2 sequences are LNHDA and SQIVND (reference sequence).